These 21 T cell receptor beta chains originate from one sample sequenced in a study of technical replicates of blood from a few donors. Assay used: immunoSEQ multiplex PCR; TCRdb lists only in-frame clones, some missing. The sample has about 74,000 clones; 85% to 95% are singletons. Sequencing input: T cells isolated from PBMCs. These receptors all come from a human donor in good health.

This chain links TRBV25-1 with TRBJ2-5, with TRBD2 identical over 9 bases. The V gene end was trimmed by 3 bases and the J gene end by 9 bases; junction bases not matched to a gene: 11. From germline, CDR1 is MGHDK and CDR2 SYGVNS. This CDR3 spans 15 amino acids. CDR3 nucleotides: TGTGCCAGCAGTGAGGCTAGCGGGGTGCGTGGGGCCCAGTACTTC. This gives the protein CASSEASGVRGAQYF. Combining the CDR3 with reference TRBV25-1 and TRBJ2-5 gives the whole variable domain EADIYQTPRYLVIGTGKKITLECSQTMGHDKMYWYQQDPGMELHLIHYSYGVNSTEKGDLSSESTVSRIRTEHFPLTLESARPSHTSQYLCASSEASGVRGAQYFGPGTRLLVL.

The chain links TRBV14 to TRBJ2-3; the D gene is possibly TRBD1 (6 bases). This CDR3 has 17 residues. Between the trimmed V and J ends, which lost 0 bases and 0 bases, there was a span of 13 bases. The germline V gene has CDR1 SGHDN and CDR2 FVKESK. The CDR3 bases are TGTGCCAGCAGCCAAGACCCCTGGACAGAGAGCACAGATACGCAGTATTTT. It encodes CASSQDPWTESTDTQYF.

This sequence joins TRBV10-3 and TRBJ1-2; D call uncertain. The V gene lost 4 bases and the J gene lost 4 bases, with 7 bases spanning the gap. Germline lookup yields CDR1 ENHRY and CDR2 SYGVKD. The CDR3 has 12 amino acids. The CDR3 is CAISANSYGYTF. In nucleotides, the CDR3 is TGTGCCATCAGTGCCAATTCCTATGGCTACACCTTC.

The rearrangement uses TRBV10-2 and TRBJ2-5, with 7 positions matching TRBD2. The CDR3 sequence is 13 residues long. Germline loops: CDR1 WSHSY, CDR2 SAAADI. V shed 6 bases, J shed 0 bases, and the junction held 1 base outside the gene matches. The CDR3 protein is CASRGGNQETQYF. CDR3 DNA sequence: TGCGCCAGCAGGGGGGGGAACCAAGAGACCCAGTACTTC.

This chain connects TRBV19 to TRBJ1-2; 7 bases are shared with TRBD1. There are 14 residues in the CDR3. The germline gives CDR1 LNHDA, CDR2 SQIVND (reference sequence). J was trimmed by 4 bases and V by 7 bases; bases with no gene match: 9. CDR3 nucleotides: TGTGCCAGTATTCAGGACAGGAACGGCTATGGCTACACCTTC. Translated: CASIQDRNGYGYTF.

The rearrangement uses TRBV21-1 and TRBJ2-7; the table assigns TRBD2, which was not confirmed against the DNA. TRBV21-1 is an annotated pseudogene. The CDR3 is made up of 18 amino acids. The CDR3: CASSKGLAGVTRSGEQYF. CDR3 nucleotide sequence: TGTGCCAGCAGCAAGGGACTAGCGGGAGTAACGAGAAGTGGCGAGCAGTACTTC.

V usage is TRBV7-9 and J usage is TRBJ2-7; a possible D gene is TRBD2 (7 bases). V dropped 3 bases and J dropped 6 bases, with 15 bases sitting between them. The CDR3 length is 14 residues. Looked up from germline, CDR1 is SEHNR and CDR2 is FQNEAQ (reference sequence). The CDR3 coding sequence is TGTGCCAGCAGCTTGCTCGGGGGGCAGGGCGAGCAGTACTTC. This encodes CASSLLGGQGEQYF. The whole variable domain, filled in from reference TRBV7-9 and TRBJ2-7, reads DTGVSQNPRHKITKRGQNVTFRCDPISEHNRLYWYRQTLGQGPEFLTYFQNEAQLEKSRLLSDRFSAERPKGSFSTLEIQRTEQGDSAMYLCASSLLGGQGEQYFGPGTRLTVT.

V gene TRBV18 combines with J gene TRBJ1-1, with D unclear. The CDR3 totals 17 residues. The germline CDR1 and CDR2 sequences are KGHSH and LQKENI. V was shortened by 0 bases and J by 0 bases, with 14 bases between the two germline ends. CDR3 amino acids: CASSPPSTGWLNTEAFF. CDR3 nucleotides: TGTGCCAGCTCACCACCAAGCACGGGTTGGTTGAACACTGAAGCTTTCTTT.

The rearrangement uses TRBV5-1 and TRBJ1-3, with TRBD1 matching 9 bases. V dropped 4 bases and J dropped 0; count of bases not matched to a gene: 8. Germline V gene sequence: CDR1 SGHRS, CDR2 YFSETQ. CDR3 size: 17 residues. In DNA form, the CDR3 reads TGCGCCAGCAGCCAGGGACAGGGTGAGGTCTCTGGAAACACCATATATTTT. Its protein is CASSQGQGEVSGNTIYF.

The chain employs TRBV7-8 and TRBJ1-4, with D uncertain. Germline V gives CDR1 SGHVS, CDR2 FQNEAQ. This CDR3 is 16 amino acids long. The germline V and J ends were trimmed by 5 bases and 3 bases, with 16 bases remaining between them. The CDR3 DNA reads TGTGCCAGCAGCCCTAACCCTGGACTGCCTAATGAAAAACTGTTTTTT. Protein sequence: CASSPNPGLPNEKLFF.

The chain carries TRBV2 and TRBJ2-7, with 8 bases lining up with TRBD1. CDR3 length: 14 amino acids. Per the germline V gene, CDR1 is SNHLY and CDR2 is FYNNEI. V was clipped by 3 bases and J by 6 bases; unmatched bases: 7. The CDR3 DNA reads TGTGCCAGCAGTGAGGACAGGGTGAAGGCCGAGCAGTACTTC. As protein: CASSEDRVKAEQYF. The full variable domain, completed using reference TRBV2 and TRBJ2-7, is EPEVTQTPSHQVTQMGQEVILRCVPISNHLYFYWYRQILGQKVEFLVSFYNNEISEKSEIFDDQFSVERPDGSNFTLKIRSTKLEDSAMYFCASSEDRVKAEQYFGPGTRLTVT.

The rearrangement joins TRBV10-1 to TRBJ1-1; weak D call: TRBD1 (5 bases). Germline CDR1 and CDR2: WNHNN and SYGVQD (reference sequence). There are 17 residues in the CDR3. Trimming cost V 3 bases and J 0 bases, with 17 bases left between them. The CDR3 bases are TGCGCCAGCAGTGATTGGGGCCTACCGGGTATGAACACTGAAGCTTTCTTT. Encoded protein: CASSDWGLPGMNTEAFF.

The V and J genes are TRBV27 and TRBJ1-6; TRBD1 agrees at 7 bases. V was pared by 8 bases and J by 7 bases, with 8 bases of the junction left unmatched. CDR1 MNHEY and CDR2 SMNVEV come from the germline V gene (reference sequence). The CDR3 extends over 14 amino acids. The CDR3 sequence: CASVGQVPNSPLHF. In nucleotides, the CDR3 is TGTGCCAGCGTAGGACAGGTGCCCAATTCACCCCTCCACTTT.

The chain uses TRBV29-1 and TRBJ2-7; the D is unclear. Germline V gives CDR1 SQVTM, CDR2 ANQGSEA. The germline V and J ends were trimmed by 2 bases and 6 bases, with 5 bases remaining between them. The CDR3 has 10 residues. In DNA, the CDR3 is TGCAGCGTTGAATTCGGCGAGCAGTACTTC. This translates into CSVEFGEQYF.

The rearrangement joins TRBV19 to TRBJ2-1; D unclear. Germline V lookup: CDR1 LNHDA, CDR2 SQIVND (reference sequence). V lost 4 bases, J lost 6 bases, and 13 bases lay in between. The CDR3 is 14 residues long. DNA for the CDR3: TGTGCCAGTAGTACTCATCGTTCGGGCAATGAGCAGTTCTTC. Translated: CASSTHRSGNEQFF.

CDR3 region: CASNTLGRGMQTQYF. The CDR3 coding sequence is TGTGCCAGCAACACTTTGGGGCGGGGGATGCAGACCCAGTACTTC. The V gene is TRBV27, the J gene TRBJ2-5; TRBD2 agrees at 7 bases. With 7 bases clipped from V and 6 bases from J, the junction kept 14 bases outside the gene matches. The CDR3 is made up of 15 amino acids. CDR1 is MNHEY and CDR2 is SMNVEV in the germline V gene (reference sequence).

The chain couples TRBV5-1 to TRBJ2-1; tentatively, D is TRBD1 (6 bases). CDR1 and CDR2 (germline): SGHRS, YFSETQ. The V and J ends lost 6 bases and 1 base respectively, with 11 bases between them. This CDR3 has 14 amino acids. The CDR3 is CASTGGQSYNEQFF. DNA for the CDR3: TGCGCCAGCACCGGCGGACAGTCCTACAATGAGCAGTTCTTC.

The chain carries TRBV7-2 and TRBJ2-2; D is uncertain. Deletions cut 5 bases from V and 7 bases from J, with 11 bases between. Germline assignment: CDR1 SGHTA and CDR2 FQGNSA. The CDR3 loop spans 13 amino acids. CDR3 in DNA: TGTGCCAGCAGCCCTCCGGGTCTCGGGGAGCTGTTTTTT. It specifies CASSPPGLGELFF.

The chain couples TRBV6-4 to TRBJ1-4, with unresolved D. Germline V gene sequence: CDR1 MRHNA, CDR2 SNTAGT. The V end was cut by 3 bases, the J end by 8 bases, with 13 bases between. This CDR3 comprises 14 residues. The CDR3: CASSEYLGREKLFF. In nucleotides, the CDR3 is TGTGCCAGCAGTGAATATCTGGGCCGCGAAAAACTGTTTTTT.

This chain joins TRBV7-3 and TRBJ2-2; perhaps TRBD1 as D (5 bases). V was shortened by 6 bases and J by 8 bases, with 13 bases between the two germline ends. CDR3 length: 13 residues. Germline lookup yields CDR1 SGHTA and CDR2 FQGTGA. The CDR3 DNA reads TGTGCCAGCAGACAAGACAGTTCTGGGGAGCTGTTTTTT. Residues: CASRQDSSGELFF. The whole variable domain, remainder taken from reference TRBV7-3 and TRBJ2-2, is GAGVSQTPSNKVTEKGKYVELRCDPISGHTALYWYRQSLGQGPEFLIYFQGTGAADDSGLPNDRFFAVRPEGSVSTLKIQRTERGDSAVYLCASRQDSSGELFFGEGSRLTVL.

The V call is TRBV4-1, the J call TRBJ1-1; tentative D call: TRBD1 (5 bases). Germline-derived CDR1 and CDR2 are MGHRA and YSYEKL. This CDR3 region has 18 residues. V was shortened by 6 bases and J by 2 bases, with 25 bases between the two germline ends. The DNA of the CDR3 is TGCGCCAGCAGATCAACGGGGGAACCTCTGCTGCGAAACACTGAAGCTTTCTTT. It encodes CASRSTGEPLLRNTEAFF.